The source of this TCR beta chain is a study of blood T cells in healthy people across ages. The use of a sample-barcoded 5' primer and a J-beta primer mix characterized a second PCR of about 7 to 12 cycles. MiXCR, run by TCRdb on the 5' RACE reads, gives a single entry per CDR3 protein. The profile shows more than 800,000 distinct CDR3 sequences, under 35% of them singletons. This clonotype showed up many times. Its antigen is currently unknown. One end of the junction fails to match germline, which may point to a read error. The CDR3 runs 16 residues. Germline-derived CDR1 and CDR2 are SGHTA and FQGNSA. Overall study results and limits: In the absence of known donor CMV status, changes in expanded clonotypes were possibly confounded.

Specimen: blood. The origin of this receptor is an elderly woman in good health. The chain employs TRBV7-2 and TRBJ1-2, with 8 bases identical to TRBD1. CDR3 protein: CASSIAGQGVTRGYTF. The CDR3 DNA is TGTGCCAGCAGCATAGCCGGACAGGGAGTTACCCGGGGCTACACCTTC.